This TCR beta chain was identified during a study of OX40 agonist ivuxolimab in advanced cancers. About the research overall: Hepatocellular carcinoma, melanoma, renal cell or head and neck cancer was diagnosed in the dose-escalation patients.

Libraries were prepared by immunoSEQ multiplex PCR; TCRdb keeps only in-frame clonotypes and omits some of them. The sample has fewer than 60,000 clones, 82% seen once. It was autoimmune disease history or systemic immunosuppression that excluded patients. The material was CD4+ or CD8+ T cells sorted from blood, obtained in a trial of the OX40 agonist ivuxolimab. This clonotype was sampled from an adult with an advanced solid tumor such as melanoma, head and neck, liver or kidney cancer.

The CDR3 loop reads CASRKRGGNTIYF. The CDR3, as DNA: TGTGCCAGCAGAAAGAGGGGGGGAAACACCATATATTTT. The genes are TRBV6-6 and TRBJ1-3; possibly TRBD1 for D (6 bases). Germline lookup yields CDR1 MNHNY and CDR2 SVGAGI (reference sequence). V was clipped by 6 bases and J by 4 bases, with 10 bases between them. CDR3 length equals 13 residues.